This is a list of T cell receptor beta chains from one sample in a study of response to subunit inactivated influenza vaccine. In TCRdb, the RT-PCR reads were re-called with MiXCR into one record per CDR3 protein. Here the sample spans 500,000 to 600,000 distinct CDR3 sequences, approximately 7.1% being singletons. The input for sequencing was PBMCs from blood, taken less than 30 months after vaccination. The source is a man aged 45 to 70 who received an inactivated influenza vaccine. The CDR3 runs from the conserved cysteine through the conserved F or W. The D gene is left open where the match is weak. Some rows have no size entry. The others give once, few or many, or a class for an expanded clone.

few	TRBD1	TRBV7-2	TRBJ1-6	CASSLATGGNSPLHF	TGTGCCAGCAGCTTAGCTACAGGGGGCAATTCACCCCTCCACTTT
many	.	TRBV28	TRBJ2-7	CAAERGSEQYF	TGTGCCGCCGAGAGAGGGAGCGAGCAGTACTTC
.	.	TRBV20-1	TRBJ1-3	CSALRPSGNTIYF	TGCAGTGCTTTGCGACCCTCTGGAAACACCATATATTTT
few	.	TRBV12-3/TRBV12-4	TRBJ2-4	CASNEGVLNIQYF	TGTGCCAGCAACGAAGGGGTTTTAAACATTCAGTACTTC
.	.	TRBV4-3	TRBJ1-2	CASSPQEGNYGYTF	TGCGCCAGCAGCCCCCAGGAAGGCAACTATGGCTACACCTTC
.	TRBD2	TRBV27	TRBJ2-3	CASSLTGLAGGPPDTQYF	TGTGCCAGCAGTTTAACGGGACTAGCGGGAGGGCCCCCAGATACGCAGTATTTT
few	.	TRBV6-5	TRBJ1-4	CASSYSRQLNEKLFF	TGTGCCAGCAGTTACTCGAGACAGTTAAATGAAAAACTGTTTTTT
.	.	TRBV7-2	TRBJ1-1	CASSSVGATEAFF	TGTGCCAGCAGCTCCGTCGGGGCCACTGAAGCTTTCTTT
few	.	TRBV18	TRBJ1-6	CASSRGRGAYNSPLHF	TGTGCCAGCTCACGGGGCCGGGGCGCCTATAATTCACCCCTCCACTTT
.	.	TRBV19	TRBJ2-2	CASTPGRSYTGELFF	TGTGCCAGTACCCCTGGACGATCGTACACCGGGGAGCTGTTTTTT
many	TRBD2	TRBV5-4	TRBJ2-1	CASSLAFGRLAGEGNEQFF	TGTGCCAGCAGCTTGGCCTTTGGACGGCTGGCGGGAGAAGGGAATGAGCAGTTCTTC
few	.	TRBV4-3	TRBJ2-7	CASSLLRGGEQYF	TGCGCCAGCAGCCTCCTCAGAGGCGGTGAGCAGTACTTC
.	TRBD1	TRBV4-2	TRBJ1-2	CASSQFEITTGFLGGYTF	TGTGCCAGCAGCCAATTTGAAATTACGACAGGGTTTCTAGGTGGCTACACCTTC
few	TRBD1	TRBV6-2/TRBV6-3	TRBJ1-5	CASSYPDRGHNQPQHF	TGTGCCAGCAGTTACCCTGACAGGGGGCACAATCAGCCCCAGCATTTT
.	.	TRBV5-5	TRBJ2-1	CASSLASLSDEQFF	TGTGCCAGCAGCTTGGCTTCCCTATCGGATGAGCAGTTCTTC
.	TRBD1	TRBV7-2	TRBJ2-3	CASSKSDRLKSTDTQYF	TGTGCCAGCAGCAAGTCGGACAGGCTAAAAAGCACAGATACGCAGTATTTT
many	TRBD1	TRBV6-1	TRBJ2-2	CASSVQRTGRTGELFF	TGTGCCAGCAGTGTACAGAGGACAGGACGGACCGGGGAGCTGTTTTTT
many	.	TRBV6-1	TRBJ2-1	CASSKGVTYNEQFF	TGTGCCAGCAGTAAGGGAGTTACCTACAATGAGCAGTTCTTC
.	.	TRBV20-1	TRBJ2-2	CSVRGPNTGELFF	TGCAGTGTGCGTGGACCGAACACCGGGGAGCTGTTTTTT
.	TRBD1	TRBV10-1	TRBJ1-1	CASSEEGATEAFF	TGCGCCAGCAGTGAAGAGGGGGCCACTGAAGCTTTCTTT
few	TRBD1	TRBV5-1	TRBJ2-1	CASNRDRGGNEQFF	TGCGCCAGCAACCGGGACAGGGGAGGGAATGAGCAGTTCTTC
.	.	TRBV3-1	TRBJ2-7	CASSQGSKTGEQYF	TGTGCCAGCAGCCAAGGGTCGAAGACGGGGGAGCAGTACTTC
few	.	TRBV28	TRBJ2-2	CASSPWGELFF	TGTGCCAGCAGCCCCTGGGGGGAGCTGTTTTTT
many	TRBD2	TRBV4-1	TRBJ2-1	CASSQGLQRGEAEQFF	TGCGCCAGCAGCCAAGGCCTTCAGCGGGGAGAAGCTGAGCAGTTCTTC
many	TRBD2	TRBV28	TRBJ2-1	CASRTGGGYNEQFF	TGTGCCAGCAGGACGGGAGGGGGATACAATGAGCAGTTCTTC
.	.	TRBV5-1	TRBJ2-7	CASSLWTGAYEQYF	TGCGCCAGCAGCCTTTGGACGGGAGCCTACGAGCAGTACTTC
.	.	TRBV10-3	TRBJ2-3	CATGKGQTRTDTQYF	TGTGCCACGGGGAAGGGTCAGACTAGGACAGATACGCAGTATTTT
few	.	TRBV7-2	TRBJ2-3	CASSERVGTQYF	TGTGCCAGCAGCGAGCGTGTTGGTACGCAGTATTTT
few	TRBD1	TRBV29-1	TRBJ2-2	CSVAGQGTGELFF	TGCAGCGTAGCCGGACAGGGGACCGGGGAGCTGTTTTTT
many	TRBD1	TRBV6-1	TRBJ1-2	CASSTTTGRGQLGYGYTF	TGTGCCAGCAGCACCACCACGGGGAGGGGGCAATTAGGCTATGGCTACACCTTC
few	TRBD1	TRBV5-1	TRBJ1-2	CASSMDRGSDGYTF	TGCGCCAGCAGCATGGACAGGGGCTCCGATGGCTACACCTTC
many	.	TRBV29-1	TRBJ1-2	CSVLHSNGYTF	TGCAGCGTCCTACATTCTAATGGCTACACCTTC
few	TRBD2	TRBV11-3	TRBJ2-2	CASSPRAGGRDGELFF	TGTGCCAGCAGCCCCCGCGCGGGGGGCCGTGACGGGGAGCTGTTTTTT
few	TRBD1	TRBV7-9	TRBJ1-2	CASSLEVAGGGYGYTF	TGTGCCAGCAGCTTAGAAGTGGCAGGGGGCGGTTATGGCTACACCTTC
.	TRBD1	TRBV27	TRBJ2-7	CASSLYRVGRDRVSYEQYF	TGTGCCAGCAGTTTATATCGCGTCGGACGGGACAGGGTTTCCTACGAGCAGTACTTC
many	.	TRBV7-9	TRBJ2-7	CASSVRTGYEQYF	TGTGCCAGCAGCGTCCGGACTGGCTACGAGCAGTACTTC
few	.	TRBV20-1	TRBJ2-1	CSASFPNNLYNEQFF	TGCAGTGCTAGTTTCCCTAATAACCTCTACAATGAGCAGTTCTTC
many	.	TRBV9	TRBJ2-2	CASSARLGELRELFF	TGTGCCAGCAGCGCCCGACTAGGAGAATTACGGGAGCTGTTTTTT
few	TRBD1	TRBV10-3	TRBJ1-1	CAIKNRGGTEAFF	TGTGCCATCAAGAACAGGGGCGGCACTGAAGCTTTCTTT
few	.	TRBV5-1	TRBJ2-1	CASSLVSQSSYNEQFF	TGCGCCAGCAGCTTGGTATCCCAGAGCTCCTACAATGAGCAGTTCTTC
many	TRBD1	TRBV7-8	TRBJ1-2	CASSFGGQANYGYTF	TGTGCCAGCAGCTTCGGGGGACAGGCGAACTATGGCTACACCTTC
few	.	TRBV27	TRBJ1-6	CASSPDLRRSYNSPLHF	TGTGCCAGCAGTCCGGACCTTAGAAGGTCCTATAATTCACCCCTCCACTTT
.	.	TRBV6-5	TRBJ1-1	CASSWAPGHTEAFF	TGTGCCAGCAGTTGGGCCCCCGGACACACTGAAGCTTTCTTT
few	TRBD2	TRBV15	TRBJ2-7	CATSRDGTGGLQQYF	TGTGCCACCAGCAGAGATGGTACGGGAGGGCTCCAGCAGTACTTC
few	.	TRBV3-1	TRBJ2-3	CASSLGFRGDTQYF	TGTGCCAGCAGCTTAGGTTTCCGAGGAGATACGCAGTATTTT
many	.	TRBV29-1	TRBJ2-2	CSVREGTGELFF	TGCAGCGTCCGTGAGGGCACCGGGGAGCTGTTTTTT
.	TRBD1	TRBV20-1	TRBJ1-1	CSVRQGGMNTEAFF	TGCAGTGTTCGACAGGGAGGGATGAACACTGAAGCTTTCTTT
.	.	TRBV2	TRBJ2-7	CASSPGRGRWEQYF	TGTGCCAGCAGCCCGGGGAGGGGGCGGTGGGAGCAGTACTTC
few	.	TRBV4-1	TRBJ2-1	CASSQGQAGEQFF	TGCGCCAGCAGCCAAGGACAGGCGGGTGAGCAGTTCTTC
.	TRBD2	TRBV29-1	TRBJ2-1	CSVEPSGVENEQFF	TGCAGCGTTGAACCTAGCGGGGTAGAGAATGAGCAGTTCTTC
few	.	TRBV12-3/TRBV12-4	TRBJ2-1	CASSNPGIRANEQFF	TGTGCCAGCAGTAACCCAGGGATAAGAGCCAATGAGCAGTTCTTC
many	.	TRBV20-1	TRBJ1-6	CSASTSGALHF	TGCAGTGCTAGTACATCCGGGGCCCTCCACTTT
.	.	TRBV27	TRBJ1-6	CASSSGMRGGERPLHF	TGTGCCAGCAGTTCGGGGATGAGGGGGGGAGAGCGACCCCTCCACTTT
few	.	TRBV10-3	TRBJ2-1	CAISGEGGPAAAYNEQFF	TGTGCCATCAGTGGAGAGGGGGGTCCAGCGGCAGCTTACAATGAGCAGTTCTTC
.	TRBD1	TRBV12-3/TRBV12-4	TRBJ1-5	CASSFRGEGNQPQHF	TGTGCCAGCAGTTTCAGGGGGGAAGGCAATCAGCCCCAGCATTTT